This T cell receptor (beta chain) stems from a study of blood T cell repertoires in COVID-19 (dated by TCRdb to between 2020 and 2021). In terms of the full investigation: Collaborator samples came from the United States, Italy and Spain and covered acute and convalescent phases of COVID-19. The dataset comprised deeply sampled blood TCRbeta repertoires from subjects exposed to, actively infected with, or recovered from COVID-19. Nearly every sample came with metadata listing a de-identified subject ID, COVID-19 status, age in years and sex. The material from the prospective study consisted of cDNA or gDNA derived from T cells, B-cell-depleted T cells, or PBMCs. Where HLA class I and class II types were available, the types were taken from metadata supplied by the sample provider, not from assay-based typing. The samples were drawn from the first 160 participants of the ongoing ImmuneRACE study and from some 1,300 subjects provided by 6 global collaborators. The repertoires were released in a freely available public database intended as a resource for research on the immune response to SARS-CoV-2.

Overall results and qualifications from the work: The amount of clinical and demographic metadata varied by source and participant and was provided uncurated.

As concerns this clone: Its antigen remains undetermined. The input lacks base qualities; no much larger clone sits a single base away.

TCRbeta CDR3 regions were amplified from genomic DNA using the immunoSEQ Assay, a bias-controlled multiplex PCR. The original pipeline was this. Within the assay, amplification of reference gene primers was used to estimate how many nucleated cells each sample contained. Sequence reads were collapsed and filtered to measure the absolute abundance of every unique TCRbeta CDR3 rearrangement. For each sample, productive Simpson clonality was calculated by taking the square root of Simpson's diversity index across productive rearrangements. TCRdb limited this immuneACCESS table to in-frame rearrangements with V and J called. A share of clones is missing; checked studies link under half to unresolved V genes, and the rest is unexplained. That table is the source of V, J and clone size, and D and trimming were worked out from the DNA. The sample records about 160,000 clones, 75% to 90% of which are singletons. Of the sample, roughly 13% is held by the ten largest clones.

One collaborating source in Seattle enrolled patients while the patients were actively infected and followed the patients over time throughout the course of disease. Collaborating institutions collected whole blood in K2EDTA tubes following their own protocols. For TCRbeta analysis, collaborators shipped samples in one of three forms: frozen whole blood, isolated PBMCs, or DNA extracted from either of those sample types. The germline V gene yields MGHDK for CDR1 and SYGVNS for CDR2. At the junction V is shortened by 1 base and J by 6 bases; bases outside the gene matches: 15. Measured from the cysteine to the phenylalanine, the CDR3 is 17 residues long. Only the CDR3 part of the read is kept: 51 bases, read in frame from the first base.

The receptor chain draws on TRBV25-1 and TRBJ2-7, and 7 junction bases match TRBD2. Input material: peripheral blood. This TCR derives from a man between 18 and 35 years old with COVID-19, enrolled during active disease. The CDR3 sequence is CASSEWAGARSAVEQYF. The nucleotides are TGTGCCAGCAGTGAATGGGCGGGAGCCAGGTCGGCCGTCGAGCAGTACTTC.